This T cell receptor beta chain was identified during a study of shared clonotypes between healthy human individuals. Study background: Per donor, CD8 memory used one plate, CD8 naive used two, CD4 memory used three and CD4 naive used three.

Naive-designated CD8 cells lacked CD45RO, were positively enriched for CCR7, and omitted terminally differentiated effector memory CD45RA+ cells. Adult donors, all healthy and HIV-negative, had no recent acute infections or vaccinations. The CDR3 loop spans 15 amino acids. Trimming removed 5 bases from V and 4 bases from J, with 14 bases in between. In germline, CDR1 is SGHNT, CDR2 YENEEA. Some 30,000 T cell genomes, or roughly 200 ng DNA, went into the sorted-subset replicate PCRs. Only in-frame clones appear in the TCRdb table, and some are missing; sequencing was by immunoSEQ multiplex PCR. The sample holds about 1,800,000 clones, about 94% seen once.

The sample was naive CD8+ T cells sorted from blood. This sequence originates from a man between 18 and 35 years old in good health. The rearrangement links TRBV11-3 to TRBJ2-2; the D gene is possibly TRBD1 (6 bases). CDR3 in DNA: TGTGCCAGCAGCGTACTACAAGGGGGCACCGGGGAGCTGTTTTTT. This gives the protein CASSVLQGGTGELFF. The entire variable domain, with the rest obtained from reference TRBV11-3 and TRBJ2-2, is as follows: EAGVVQSPRYKIIEKKQPVAFWCNPISGHNTLYWYLQNLGQGPELLIRYENEEAVDDSQLPKDRFSAERLKGVDSTLKIQPAELGDSAVYLCASSVLQGGTGELFFGEGSRLTVL.